The TCR beta chain under discussion was sequenced for a study of patients and donors after allogeneic stem cell transplantation. TCRdb reprocessed the RT-PCR reads with MiXCR, giving one entry per CDR3 protein. The table lists 80,000 to 90,000 distinct CDR3 sequences, about 48% of them singletons. CDR1 is SQVTM, CDR2 ANQGSEA, per germline. The CDR3 has 13 amino acids. J lost 4 bases, V lost 6 bases, and 8 bases had no gene match. This clonotype has just one count. The receptor was isolated from a human donor who was either an allogeneic HSCT recipient or a stem cell or donor lymphocyte infusion donor (not recorded which). It is not recorded whose cells these are; they may come from a transplant donor. The chain employs TRBV29-1 and TRBJ2-5, with 7 nucleotides matching TRBD2. Sequenced: blood, either unsorted or a sorted T cell fraction (not recorded which). Here the CDR3 reads CSVLAENRETQYF. The CDR3 coding sequence is TGCAGCGTCCTAGCGGAGAACCGAGAGACCCAGTACTTC.